Below are 25 T cell receptor beta chains sequenced from a single sample in a study of CD8 T cells in Susac syndrome (dated by TCRdb to about 2019). The receptor library was made with the immunoSEQ multiplex PCR assay. RNA was extracted with the RNeasy kit and roughly 0.5 to 1 ug was reverse transcribed using random hexamers. TCRdb trimmed public reads at Q25 via fastp, called clones via MiXCR and kept in-frame beta chains. Each entry is one CDR3 protein sequence, shown with its most common DNA and genes. The sample profile shows 180,000 or so distinct CDR3 sequences; approximately 96% of them were found once. The leading ten clones occupy around 0.15% of the sample. The sample taken for sequencing was CD4+ T cells from PBMCs. All receptors come from a human donor in good health.

V and J are TRBV29-1 and TRBJ2-3; TRBD1 is a possible D gene (6 bases). Trimming removed 7 bases at V and 3 bases at J, with 11 bases between. The CDR3 has 12 residues. Germline V gene sequence: CDR1 SQVTM, CDR2 ANQGSEA. CDR3 sequence reads: CSAPRGTDTQYF. The CDR3 nucleotides read TGCAGCGCTCCCAGGGGAACAGATACGCAGTATTTT.

The V gene is TRBV3-1, the J gene TRBJ1-2; 7 bases fit TRBD1. Germline loops: CDR1 LGHDT, CDR2 YNNKEL (reference sequence). Trimming cost V 8 bases and J 2 bases; bases outside gene matches: 5. This CDR3 has 13 amino acids. This chain's CDR3 is CASCTTGNYGYTF. In nucleotides, the CDR3 is TGTGCCAGCTGTACGACAGGGAACTATGGCTACACCTTC.

V is TRBV20-1 and J is TRBJ2-1; 7 bases map to TRBD2. Trimming took 3 bases from V and 6 from J; bases not matched to a gene: 8. This CDR3 region has 14 residues. Germline V gene sequence: CDR1 DFQATT, CDR2 SNEGSKA (reference sequence). CDR3 DNA sequence: TGCAGTGCTAGTAAAGCGGGGAGTCGCAATGAGCAGTTCTTC. Translated: CSASKAGSRNEQFF.

The chain carries TRBV30 and TRBJ1-1, with 7 bases identical to TRBD1. J gave up 4 bases and V 3 bases, and 8 bases lay outside the gene matches. Germline assignment: CDR1 GTSNPN and CDR2 SVGIG (reference sequence). The CDR3 extends over 14 amino acids. The CDR3 region is CAWRAQTGITEAFF. The DNA for the CDR3 is TGTGCCTGGAGAGCACAGACAGGGATCACTGAAGCTTTCTTT.

This chain connects TRBV20-1 to TRBJ2-7; the D is unclear. Per the germline V gene, CDR1 is DFQATT and CDR2 is SNEGSKA (reference sequence). Deletions cut 3 bases from V and 4 bases from J, with 7 bases between. This CDR3 comprises 11 residues. CDR3: CSARSGYEQYF. The CDR3 coding sequence is TGCAGTGCTAGGAGTGGGTACGAGCAGTACTTC.

The V call is TRBV15, the J call TRBJ1-2; D unresolved. CDR1 LNHNV and CDR2 YYDKDF come from the germline V gene (reference sequence). The CDR3 sequence is 12 residues long. V lost 0 bases and J 7 bases, leaving 6 bases between the germline ends. CDR3: CATSRELGGYTF. CDR3 nucleotides: TGTGCCACCAGCAGAGAACTGGGTGGCTACACCTTC.

The genes are TRBV4-3 and TRBJ2-1; 7 bases map to TRBD1. From germline, CDR1 is LGHNA and CDR2 YSLEER. Germline trimming cut 0 bases from V and 4 bases from J; bases unmatched to any gene: 9. The CDR3 is 17 amino acids. The CDR3, as DNA: TGCGCCAGCAGCCAAGATGGTCCCGGGACAGAATACAATGAGCAGTTCTTC. This translates into CASSQDGPGTEYNEQFF.

This clonotype was counted a single time. The rearrangement uses TRBV6-6 and TRBJ1-2, with D possibly TRBD1 on 5 matching bases. CDR3 length: 14 amino acids. V was trimmed by 6 bases and J by 4 bases, leaving 15 bases between them. Germline values: CDR1 MNHNY, CDR2 SVGAGI (reference sequence). CDR3 in DNA: TGTGCCAGCAGCGATCCCGGGACTTTCTATGGCTACACCTTC. Translation gives CASSDPGTFYGYTF.

V and J are TRBV20-1 and TRBJ1-2; D gene uncertain. From germline, CDR1 is DFQATT and CDR2 SNEGSKA (reference sequence). Deletions cut 4 bases from V and 7 bases from J, with 10 bases between. The CDR3 sequence is 11 residues long. The DNA of the CDR3 is TGCAGTGCTAAGGATTTAGGTGGCTACACCTTC. As protein: CSAKDLGGYTF.

Notes on this clonotype: One end of the junction does not line up with germline, which may come from a read error. The chain recombines TRBV15 with TRBJ1-6; no definite D call. Per germline, CDR1 LNHNV and CDR2 YYDKDF (reference sequence). This CDR3 contains 13 residues. CDR3 DNA sequence: TGTGCCACCAGCAGAGCTGGGGATTTCCCCCGACGCTTT. Translation gives CATSRAGDFPRRF.

The chain is built from TRBV5-6 and TRBJ1-2, with 7 bases matching TRBD1. The CDR3 has 14 amino acids. The V segment lost 4 bases and the J segment 3 bases; nucleotides outside the gene matches: 6. Germline values: CDR1 SGHDT, CDR2 YYEEEE. CDR3 bases: TGTGCCAGCAGCCCAACAGGGGATGACTATGGCTACACCTTC. Protein sequence: CASSPTGDDYGYTF.

The genes are TRBV29-1 and TRBJ2-1; TRBD2 matches 13 bases. The CDR3 extends over 14 amino acids. Trimming at V came to 6 bases and at J to 3 bases, leaving 2 bases not matched to a gene. In germline, CDR1 is SQVTM, CDR2 ANQGSEA. The CDR3 coding sequence is TGCAGCGTCGGGACTAGCGGGATCTACAATGAGCAGTTCTTC. Its protein product is CSVGTSGIYNEQFF.

The V call is TRBV5-1, the J call TRBJ1-1, with D possibly TRBD1 on 6 matching bases. V was clipped by 4 bases and J by 8 bases, with 18 bases between them. The V gene's germline CDR1 is SGHRS and CDR2 YFSETQ. The length of the CDR3 is 14 residues. This CDR3 is CASSQQGNLQEAFF. The CDR3, as DNA: TGCGCCAGCAGCCAACAGGGCAACCTACAAGAAGCTTTCTTT.

In this sample, this clonotype turned up once. The chain uses TRBV5-1 and TRBJ1-1; 9 bases match TRBD1. This CDR3 comprises 14 residues. V lost 4 bases, J lost 5 bases, and 6 bases stayed unmatched. Per the germline V gene, CDR1 is SGHRS and CDR2 is YFSETQ. Written as DNA, the CDR3 is TGCGCCAGCAGCCGACAGGGGGACAGGACTGAAGCTTTCTTT. Its translation is CASSRQGDRTEAFF.

V and J are TRBV20-1 and TRBJ1-5, with 8 bases lining up with TRBD1. V was pared by 5 bases and J by 0 bases, with 6 bases of the junction left unmatched. In germline, CDR1 is DFQATT, CDR2 SNEGSKA (reference sequence). The CDR3 loop spans 15 amino acids. As DNA, the CDR3 is TGCAGTGCTGGGACAGGCCTAACTAGCAATCAGCCCCAGCATTTT. Translation gives CSAGTGLTSNQPQHF.

A single count supports this clonotype. The chain has TRBV4-3 and TRBJ2-1; no clear D gene. Trimming took off 0 bases at V and 0 bases at J, with 12 bases between the two ends. The CDR3 spans 17 residues. The germline gives CDR1 LGHNA, CDR2 YSLEER. The CDR3 DNA reads as TGCGCCAGCAGCCAAGATGTTCGAACGAGCTCCTACAATGAGCAGTTCTTC. This gives the protein CASSQDVRTSSYNEQFF.

This clonotype occurred a few times. This chain connects TRBV29-1 to TRBJ2-3; D uncertain. This CDR3 is built from 14 residues. Trimming took off 5 bases at V and 0 bases at J, with 12 bases between the two ends. The germline CDR1 and CDR2 sequences are SQVTM and ANQGSEA. In nucleotides, the CDR3 is TGCAGCGTTCGTTCAACGGCTAGCACAGATACGCAGTATTTT. It specifies CSVRSTASTDTQYF.

J is TRBJ2-3 and V is TRBV20-1, with 7 positions matching TRBD2. J was trimmed by 8 bases and V by 4 bases; bases with no gene match: 6. Germline lookup yields CDR1 DFQATT and CDR2 SNEGSKA (reference sequence). The CDR3 has 12 amino acids. As DNA, the CDR3 is TGCAGTGCTAAGGCGGGGGATAGTACGCAGTATTTT. Protein product: CSAKAGDSTQYF.

The chain is built from TRBV4-3 and TRBJ1-1; TRBD1 is a possible D gene (5 bases). V shed 0 bases and J shed 3 bases, with 11 bases lying between them. This CDR3 is built from 15 residues. Germline V gives CDR1 LGHNA, CDR2 YSLEER. The CDR3 region has the DNA TGCGCCAGCAGCCAAGATCGGACACCCTACACTGAAGCTTTCTTT. Protein: CASSQDRTPYTEAFF.

V usage is TRBV9 and J usage is TRBJ2-3, with TRBD2 matching 8 bases. The CDR3 covers 14 residues. Germline assignment: CDR1 SGDLS and CDR2 YYNGEE. J lost 6 bases, V lost 4 bases, and 7 bases had no gene match. The CDR3 is CASSLGGAVDTQYF. The CDR3 DNA reads as TGTGCCAGCAGCCTCGGGGGGGCTGTGGATACGCAGTATTTT. Complete variable domain (other parts from reference TRBV9 and TRBJ2-3): DSGVTQTPKHLITATGQRVTLRCSPRSGDLSVYWYQQSLDQGLQFLIQYYNGEERAKGNILERFSAQQFPDLHSELNLSSLELGDSALYFCASSLGGAVDTQYFGPGTRLTVL.

This rearrangement joins TRBV4-1 to TRBJ1-2; TRBD1 matches 8 bases. Trimming at V came to 0 bases and at J to 5 bases, leaving 5 bases not matched to a gene. CDR1 is MGHRA, CDR2 YSYEKL, per germline. The length of the CDR3 is 15 residues. In nucleotides, the CDR3 is TGCGCCAGCAGCCAAGACGCACAGGGGGAATATGGCTACACCTTC. It codes for CASSQDAQGEYGYTF.

The rearrangement uses TRBV29-1 and TRBJ2-7, with D tentatively TRBD1 (5 bases). The germline V gene encodes CDR1 SQVTM and CDR2 ANQGSEA. With 7 bases removed from V and 6 bases from J, the gap between germline ends came to 19 bases. The CDR3 loop spans 13 amino acids. The CDR3 sequence: CSAKGQGLAEQYF. As DNA, the CDR3 is TGCAGCGCCAAAGGCCAGGGATTGGCCGAGCAGTACTTC.

The chain uses TRBV6-2 or TRBV6-3 and TRBJ2-3; D is unclear. This CDR3 has 13 residues. In germline, CDR1 is MNHEY, CDR2 SVGEGT. Trimming cost V 6 bases and J 2 bases, with 9 bases left between them. The CDR3 nucleotides are TGTGCCAGCAGGCCCATTTCCACAGATACGCAGTATTTT. Protein product: CASRPISTDTQYF.

This clonotype was detected once. The chain employs TRBV4-3 and TRBJ2-3; no clear D. The V end was cut by 3 bases, the J end by 6 bases, with 10 bases between. Germline-derived CDR1 and CDR2 are LGHNA and YSLEER. CDR3 length: 13 amino acids. CDR3 DNA: TGCGCCAGCAGCCACCACCCTAAGGATACGCAGTATTTT. Its translation is CASSHHPKDTQYF.

The rearrangement uses TRBV6-2 or TRBV6-3 and TRBJ1-5; no clear D. The CDR3 contains 12 residues. V shed 2 bases and J shed 7 bases, with 6 bases lying between them. The germline gives CDR1 MNHEY, CDR2 SVGEGT. The CDR3 protein is CASSYQRQPQHF. CDR3 bases: TGTGCCAGCAGTTACCAAAGACAGCCCCAGCATTTT.